The next 18 T cell receptor beta chains were all read from a single sample in a study of regulatory T cells in long-lasting Graves disease. Arm-PCR with iRepertoire HTBI primers amplified the CDR3 regions for these TCR beta libraries. TCRdb re-called the multiplex PCR reads with MiXCR, one entry per CDR3 protein. The sample carries about 500,000 distinct CDR3 sequences, around 16% recorded once. Sample time point: newly diagnosed GD, antithyroid drugs for less than 3 months. Following extraction of RNA from PBMCs, that RNA was used to make the TCR library. The data were also submitted as part of a second study, on T cells in Graves' hyperthyroidism and ophthalmopathy.

This sample comprised peripheral blood mononuclear cells (PBMCs), obtained at new diagnosis, from a patient treated with antithyroid drugs. All receptors come from a man aged 40-55 years with Graves disease.

This clonotype showed up just a few times. The gene calls are TRBV19 and TRBJ2-1; 11 positions match TRBD2. Germline assignment: CDR1 LNHDA and CDR2 SQIVND (reference sequence). V was clipped by 3 bases and J by 7 bases; unmatched bases: 23. This CDR3 is built from 21 residues. As DNA, the CDR3 is TGTGCCAGTAGTATCAGGGTACCACTAGCGGGAGACCCTCCGTACTCGAATGAGCAGTTCTTC. Translation gives CASSIRVPLAGDPPYSNEQFF.

The chain links TRBV3-1 to TRBJ2-5; D might be TRBD1 (5 bases). The CDR3 is made up of 15 amino acids. V was pared by 0 bases and J by 5 bases, with 13 bases between. Germline lookup yields CDR1 LGHDT and CDR2 YNNKEL (reference sequence). As DNA, the CDR3 is TGTGCCAGCAGCCAAGATCAGGGATTTGGGGAGACCCAGTACTTC. Residues: CASSQDQGFGETQYF.

The chain has TRBV5-6 and TRBJ2-5; D is possibly TRBD2 (5 bases). The CDR3 extends over 15 amino acids. Germline CDR1 is SGHDT and CDR2 is YYEEEE. V was cut by 1 base and J by 5 bases, with 15 bases left in between. The CDR3 sequence is CASSLQWGDRETQYF. In DNA, the CDR3 is TGTGCCAGCAGCTTGCAGTGGGGAGATAGGGAGACCCAGTACTTC.

The chain uses TRBV20-1 and TRBJ2-1; 8 positions match TRBD2. J was trimmed by 2 bases and V by 6 bases; bases with no gene match: 9. This CDR3 has 15 residues. Looked up from germline, CDR1 is DFQATT and CDR2 is SNEGSKA (reference sequence). The CDR3 protein is CSAAPLAEAYNEQFF. The CDR3 bases are TGCAGTGCCGCTCCACTAGCGGAGGCCTACAATGAGCAGTTCTTC.

This clonotype was recorded a few times. The chain carries TRBV5-1 and TRBJ2-6; 10 bases align to TRBD2. Germline trimming cut 0 bases from V and 3 bases from J; bases unmatched to any gene: 3. The CDR3 is 17 amino acids. Germline V gene sequence: CDR1 SGHRS, CDR2 YFSETQ. CDR3 in amino acids: CASSLVLAGVGANVLTF. CDR3 nucleotides: TGCGCCAGCAGCTTGGTTCTAGCGGGAGTTGGGGCCAACGTCCTGACTTTC.

The chain carries TRBV7-2 and TRBJ2-1; possibly TRBD2 for D (5 bases). The germline gives CDR1 SGHTA, CDR2 FQGNSA. Trimming pared 2 bases from V and 1 base from J, leaving 18 bases between. The CDR3 covers 18 residues. The CDR3 region is CASSLSVVAPISYNEQFF. Written as DNA, the CDR3 is TGTGCCAGCAGCTTATCAGTAGTAGCGCCTATTTCCTACAATGAGCAGTTCTTC.

This clonotype has more than one count but fewer than ten. V usage is TRBV20-1 and J usage is TRBJ2-1, with 8 nucleotides matching TRBD2. This CDR3 is built from 15 residues. In germline, CDR1 is DFQATT, CDR2 SNEGSKA (reference sequence). Losses at the gene ends were 6 bases for V and 1 base for J; bases not matched to a gene: 8. The CDR3 is CSALDSGKSYNEQFF. The CDR3 DNA is TGCAGTGCCCTGGATAGCGGGAAGTCCTACAATGAGCAGTTCTTC.

As regards this clonotype: The CDR3 does not end in the conserved phenylalanine or tryptophan, so this is likely a read error. V is TRBV5-1 and J is TRBJ2-5, with D tentatively TRBD1 (6 bases). Trimming left V 0 bases short and J 5 bases short, with 8 bases between. Germline V lookup: CDR1 SGHRS, CDR2 YFSETQ. The CDR3 is 13 residues long. The chain's CDR3 is CASSLEGGETQYY. As DNA, the CDR3 is TGCGCCAGCAGCTTGGAAGGGGGTGAGACCCAGTACTAC.

The V call is TRBV6-1, the J call TRBJ2-4, with D perhaps matching TRBD2 (6 bases). Germline CDR1 reads MNHNS; CDR2 reads SASEGT. The CDR3 has 16 amino acids. V lost 5 bases to trimming and J lost 0 bases, with 14 bases between them. The CDR3 protein is CASSPGLFLAKNIQYF. CDR3 nucleotides: TGTGCCAGCAGTCCTGGACTATTTTTAGCCAAAAACATTCAGTACTTC.

This clonotype has a count of ten or more. The V call is TRBV27, the J call TRBJ1-1; D uncertain. The germline V and J ends were trimmed by 4 bases and 1 base, with 10 bases remaining between them. Germline lookup yields CDR1 MNHEY and CDR2 SMNVEV (reference sequence). This CDR3 spans 14 amino acids. CDR3 nucleotides: TGTGCCAGCAGTTCCGGAACTAAGAACACTGAAGCTTTCTTT. This sequence encodes CASSSGTKNTEAFF.

There are a few counts of this clonotype. The V gene is TRBV5-4, the J gene TRBJ2-5; a possible D gene is TRBD2 (6 bases). Per the germline V gene, CDR1 is SGHNT and CDR2 is YYREEE (reference sequence). Trimming took off 1 base at V and 4 bases at J, with 17 bases between the two ends. The CDR3 loop spans 16 amino acids. CDR3 loop: CASSLPKIGGGETQYF. The CDR3 nucleotides are TGTGCCAGCAGCTTGCCTAAAATCGGGGGAGGAGAGACCCAGTACTTC.

This clonotype came up a few times. The chain combines TRBV27 with TRBJ1-1; D unresolved. The V gene's germline CDR1 is MNHEY and CDR2 SMNVEV (reference sequence). Trimming left V 2 bases short and J 6 bases short, with 7 bases between. The length of the CDR3 is 12 residues. The CDR3 is CASSLMEAEAFF. For the CDR3, the DNA is TGTGCCAGCAGTTTAATGGAGGCTGAAGCTTTCTTT.

This clonotype was detected many times. The chain recombines TRBV7-2 with TRBJ2-1, with 10 bases that match TRBD2. V lost 4 bases to trimming and J lost 5 bases; unmatched junction nucleotides: 8. Germline lookup yields CDR1 SGHTA and CDR2 FQGNSA. The CDR3 is made up of 16 amino acids. The CDR3 protein is CASSWTSGWVNNEQFF. CDR3 nucleotide sequence: TGTGCCAGCAGCTGGACTAGCGGCTGGGTGAACAATGAGCAGTTCTTC.

This clonotype came up a few times. The CDR3 region is CASSLSVGWIAGANVLTF. In DNA, the CDR3 is TGTGCCAGCAGTTTATCAGTGGGTTGGATCGCTGGGGCCAACGTCCTGACTTTC. V is TRBV6-5 and J is TRBJ2-6; D is ambiguous. This CDR3 comprises 18 residues. With 4 bases removed from V and 2 bases from J, the gap between germline ends came to 18 bases. CDR1 is MNHEY and CDR2 is SVGAGI in the germline V gene.

Ten or more counts support this clonotype. The rearrangement links TRBV28 to TRBJ2-3, with TRBD2 matching 10 bases. The V gene's germline CDR1 is MDHEN and CDR2 SYDVKM. This CDR3 is 17 amino acids long. V was clipped by 1 base and J by 6 bases; unmatched bases: 10. The CDR3: CASSLSPASGRDDTQYF. CDR3 DNA sequence: TGTGCCAGCAGTTTATCTCCTGCTAGCGGGAGAGATGATACGCAGTATTTT.

This clonotype was detected many times. The gene calls are TRBV20-1 and TRBJ2-7; D is possibly TRBD2 (5 bases). The CDR3 extends over 15 amino acids. Germline values: CDR1 DFQATT, CDR2 SNEGSKA (reference sequence). V was clipped by 1 base and J by 6 bases, with 19 bases between them. The CDR3 nucleotides read TGCAGTGCTAGAGTTCATCGGGGAGCCTCAGCCGAGCAGTACTTC. Protein: CSARVHRGASAEQYF.

V is TRBV5-6 and J is TRBJ2-1; 8 bases agree with TRBD2. CDR3 length: 13 amino acids. Germline V gives CDR1 SGHDT, CDR2 YYEEEE. J lost 3 bases, V lost 6 bases, and 2 bases had no gene match. The CDR3 coding sequence is TGTGCCAGCACGGGACTAGACTACAATGAGCAGTTCTTC. Protein product: CASTGLDYNEQFF.

As regards this clonotype: A read error is possible here, since a much larger clone lies one base away. Here the CDR3 omits its conserved ending phenylalanine or tryptophan, so a read error is the likely source. CDR3 in DNA: TGTGCCAGTAGTATAGGCCCTACTCCCGACACTGAAGCTTTCTCT. Encoded protein: CASSIGPTPDTEAFS. V is TRBV19 and J is TRBJ1-1; D is uncertain. V shed 1 base and J shed 3 bases, with 12 bases lying between them. In germline, CDR1 is LNHDA, CDR2 SQIVND (reference sequence). The CDR3 spans 15 residues.